A selection of T cell receptor beta chains follows, all from one sample in a study of Tregs in tolerant kidney transplant recipients. TCRdb's table, derived via immunoSEQ multiplex PCR, lists solely in-frame clones and lacks some. The sample has some 88,000 clones, around 90% seen once. The sequencing input was CD8+ T cells from blood. The receptor source for this set is a human donor in good health. Both conserved end residues are part of each CDR3. Some rows mark clone size as missing; the rest say once, few, many or name a class of expanded clone.

. TRBJ1-3 TRBV27 CASRQGGPLGNTIYF
. TRBJ1-3 TRBV2 CASSDFGSGNTIYF
. TRBJ2-5 TRBV5-1 CASSLVLAEETQYF
. TRBJ2-7 TRBV6-5 CASSYGTFPYEQYF
. TRBJ1-1 TRBV29-1 CSVEDLGDRGWTEAFF
. TRBJ1-4 TRBV19 CASSIWTGTGEKLFF
. TRBJ2-3 TRBV7-8 CASSLAPREGTDTQYF
once TRBJ1-1 TRBV9 CASSDLRDRVNTEAFF
. TRBJ2-2 TRBV6-1 CASSELAGGPFTGELFF
. TRBJ1-5 TRBV21-1 CASSPRVVNQPQHF
. TRBJ2-7 TRBV7-2 CASSFGYSYEQYF
. TRBJ2-7 TRBV4-1 CASSQGRAGGGYEQYF
few TRBJ2-1 TRBV7-9 CASSLVPEQFF
. TRBJ1-5 TRBV5-8 CASSPGQPQHF
. TRBJ2-3 TRBV4-1 CASSSRDRATDTQYF